The rows below give T cell receptor beta chains drawn from one sample of a study of immune cell composition in non-small cell lung cancer. The protocol was immunoSEQ multiplex PCR, while the TCRdb copy is restricted to in-frame clones and leaves out a portion. The profile shows fewer than 5,000 clones, approximately 69% of them singletons. The source material was lung tumor tissue. These TCRs come from a human donor with non-small cell lung cancer. The CDR3 runs from the conserved cysteine through the conserved F or W. The order of the fields is J gene, clone size, V gene, D gene, CDR3 DNA, CDR3 protein. D genes are given only for firm matches. A row's size may be missing; if present it is once, few, many or a size class.

J: TRBJ1-5; size: -; V: TRBV2; D: -; DNA: TGTGCCAGCACTCCTGGGGCAGGGTGGGGCAATCAGCCCCAGCATTTT; CDR3: CASTPGAGWGNQPQHF
J: TRBJ2-2; size: -; V: TRBV27; D: -; DNA: TGTGCCAGCGCATATGAGGTGAACACCGGGGAGCTGTTTTTT; CDR3: CASAYEVNTGELFF
J: TRBJ2-1; size: -; V: TRBV19; D: -; DNA: TGTGCCAGTAGTGGGCGCACGCCCCGCTCCTACAATGAGCAGTTCTTC; CDR3: CASSGRTPRSYNEQFF
J: TRBJ1-2; size: once; V: TRBV6-1; D: -; DNA: TGTGCCAGCAGTGGGTATCCACTCAACAGGGCTGGCTACACCTTC; CDR3: CASSGYPLNRAGYTF
J: TRBJ1-2; size: -; V: TRBV7-6; D: -; DNA: TGTGCCAGCAGCCGAGAAGGGGTAGGCGGCTACACCTTC; CDR3: CASSREGVGGYTF
J: TRBJ1-1; size: -; V: TRBV28; D: -; DNA: TGTGCCAGCAGTGTAGTACAGGGCCAGGACACTGAAGCTTTCTTT; CDR3: CASSVVQGQDTEAFF
J: TRBJ2-1; size: -; V: TRBV5-4; D: TRBD2; DNA: TGTGCCAGCAGCTTGGAGAGCGGGAGCGGGACTGAGCAGTTCTTC; CDR3: CASSLESGSGTEQFF
J: TRBJ2-1; size: -; V: TRBV11-2; D: TRBD2; DNA: TGTGCCAGCAGCGCTAGCGGGAGCTCCTACAATGAGCAGTTCTTC; CDR3: CASSASGSSYNEQFF
J: TRBJ2-5; size: -; V: TRBV7-2; D: TRBD1; DNA: TGTGCCAGCAGCTTGGGGACAGGGTACCAAGAGACCCAGTACTTC; CDR3: CASSLGTGYQETQYF
J: TRBJ1-4; size: few; V: TRBV7-2; D: -; DNA: TGTGCCAGCAGCTTAGTTGGTTCGGGGAAAACTAATGAAAAACTGTTTTTT; CDR3: CASSLVGSGKTNEKLFF
J: TRBJ1-6; size: -; V: TRBV4-3; D: TRBD1; DNA: TGCGCCAGCAGCCCTATGGGAGGGACAGGGAGCTCACCCCTCCACTTT; CDR3: CASSPMGGTGSSPLHF
J: TRBJ2-1; size: -; V: TRBV14; D: TRBD2; DNA: TGTGCCAGCAGCCTGCGGATCGTAGCGGGGACGTTGGGTGAGCAGTTCTTC; CDR3: CASSLRIVAGTLGEQFF
J: TRBJ2-7; size: -; V: TRBV28; D: -; DNA: TGTGCCAGCCATCAACAGGACTACTACGAGCAGTACTTC; CDR3: CASHQQDYYEQYF
J: TRBJ2-3; size: -; V: TRBV6-4; D: -; DNA: TGTGCCAGCAGTGATGAGGGAGCCACAGATACGCAGTATTTT; CDR3: CASSDEGATDTQYF